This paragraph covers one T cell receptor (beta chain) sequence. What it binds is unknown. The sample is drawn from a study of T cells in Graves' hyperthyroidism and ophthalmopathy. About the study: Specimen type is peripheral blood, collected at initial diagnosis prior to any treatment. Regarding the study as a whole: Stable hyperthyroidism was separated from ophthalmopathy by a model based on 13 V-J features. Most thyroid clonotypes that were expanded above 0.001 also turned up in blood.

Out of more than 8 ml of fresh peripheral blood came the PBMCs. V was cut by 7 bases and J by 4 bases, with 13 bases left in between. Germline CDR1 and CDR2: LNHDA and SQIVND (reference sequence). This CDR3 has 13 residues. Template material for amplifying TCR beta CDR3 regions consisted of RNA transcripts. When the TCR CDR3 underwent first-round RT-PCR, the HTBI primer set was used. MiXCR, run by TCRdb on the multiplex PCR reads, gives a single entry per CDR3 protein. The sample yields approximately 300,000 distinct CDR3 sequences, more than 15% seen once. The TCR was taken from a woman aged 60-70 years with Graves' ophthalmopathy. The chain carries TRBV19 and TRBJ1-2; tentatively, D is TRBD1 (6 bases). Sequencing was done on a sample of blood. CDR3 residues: CASIGGQIYGYTF. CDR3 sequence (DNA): TGTGCCAGTATCGGAGGACAGATCTATGGCTACACCTTC. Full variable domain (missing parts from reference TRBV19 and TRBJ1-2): DGGITQSPKYLFRKEGQNVTLSCEQNLNHDAMYWYRQDPGQGLRLIYYSQIVNDFQKGDIAEGYSVSREKKESFPLTVTSAQKNPTAFYLCASIGGQIYGYTFGSGTRLTVV.